The entry below describes one T cell receptor (beta chain). No antigen is known for it. Treatment described: 15 to 20 received Ad26.COV2.S at low or high dose, single or two shots; about 5 received placebo; per-sample allocation not given. The samples were gathered on day 63 after the first injection of vaccine or placebo. This record comes from a study of Ad26.COV2.S vaccination and SARS-CoV-2 variants. Findings of the study overall: With respect to non-spike TCR breadth, vaccine and placebo recipients were similar.

The CDR3 runs 16 residues. The V gene lost 5 bases and the J gene lost 1 base, with 18 bases spanning the gap. Germline CDR1 reads LNHNV; CDR2 reads YYDKDF (reference sequence). Some clones are missing from TCRdb's copy, which holds only in-frame ones; the method was immunoSEQ multiplex PCR. The sample contains about 280,000 clones, more than 75% of which appear only once. Source: peripheral blood, taken in a trial of Ad26.COV2.S vaccine versus placebo. The clonotype comes from a person between 18 and 60 years old who received the Ad26.COV2.S COVID-19 vaccine or a placebo. The rearrangement joins TRBV15 to TRBJ2-7; possibly TRBD2 for D (6 bases). CDR3 region: CATSPLGASDSYEQYF. The CDR3 DNA sequence: TGTGCCACCAGCCCCCTCGGGGCTAGCGATTCCTACGAGCAGTACTTC.